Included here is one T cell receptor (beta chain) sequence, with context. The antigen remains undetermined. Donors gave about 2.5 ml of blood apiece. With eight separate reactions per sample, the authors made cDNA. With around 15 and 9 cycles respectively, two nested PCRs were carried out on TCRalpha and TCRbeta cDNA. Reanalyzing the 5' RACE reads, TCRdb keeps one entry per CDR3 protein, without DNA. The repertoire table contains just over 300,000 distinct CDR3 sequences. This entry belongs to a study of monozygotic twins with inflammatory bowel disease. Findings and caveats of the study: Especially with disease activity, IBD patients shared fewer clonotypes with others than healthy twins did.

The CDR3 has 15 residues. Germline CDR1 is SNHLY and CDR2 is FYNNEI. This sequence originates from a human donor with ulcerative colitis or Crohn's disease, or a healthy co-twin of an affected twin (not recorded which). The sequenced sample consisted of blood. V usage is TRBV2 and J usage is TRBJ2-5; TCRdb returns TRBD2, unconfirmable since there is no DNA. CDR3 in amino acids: CASSAIAGAQETQYF.